The present TCR beta chain was sequenced within a study of T-cell reconstitution after alpha-beta-depleted transplantation in children. Overall study findings and caveats: One year after transplant, T-cell counts and diversity came mostly from newly produced T cells. Several patients had high TCRbeta diversity at day 60; it came from surviving recipient T cells and thymic progenitors. Several hundred expanded graft clones reportedly gave rise to the alpha-beta T cells present about two months after transplant.

This sample's TCRbeta library carried unique molecular identifier barcodes. Via MiXCR, TCRdb re-called the PCR reads, giving one row per CDR3 protein. Of a few hundred thousand distinct CDR3 sequences listed, 27% are singletons. This clonotype was seen a few times. Its matching antigen is unknown. The CDR3 contains 12 residues. The V gene's germline CDR1 is MDHEN and CDR2 SYDVKM. Trimming pared 10 bases from V and 5 bases from J, leaving 14 bases between. The sample in question was PBMCs, obtained before TCRalphabeta/CD19-depleted stem cell transplant. The receptor comes from a boy in the first two years of life with Wiskott-Aldrich syndrome, due to receive a stem cell transplant. This rearrangement joins TRBV28 to TRBJ2-5; D is tentatively TRBD1 or TRBD2 (5 bases each). For the CDR3, the DNA is TGTGCCACCCAGGGACGGGGCGAGACCCAGTACTTC. As protein: CATQGRGETQYF.